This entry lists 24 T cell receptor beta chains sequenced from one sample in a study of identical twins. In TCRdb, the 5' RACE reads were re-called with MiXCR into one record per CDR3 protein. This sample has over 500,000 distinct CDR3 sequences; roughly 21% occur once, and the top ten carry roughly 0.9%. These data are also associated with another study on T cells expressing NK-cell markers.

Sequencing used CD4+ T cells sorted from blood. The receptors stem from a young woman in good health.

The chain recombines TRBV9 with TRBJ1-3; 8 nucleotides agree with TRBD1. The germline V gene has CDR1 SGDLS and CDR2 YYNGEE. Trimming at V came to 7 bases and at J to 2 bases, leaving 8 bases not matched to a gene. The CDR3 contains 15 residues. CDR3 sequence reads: CASARGQIAGNTIYF. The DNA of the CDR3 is TGTGCCAGCGCCAGGGGGCAGATCGCTGGAAACACCATATATTTT.

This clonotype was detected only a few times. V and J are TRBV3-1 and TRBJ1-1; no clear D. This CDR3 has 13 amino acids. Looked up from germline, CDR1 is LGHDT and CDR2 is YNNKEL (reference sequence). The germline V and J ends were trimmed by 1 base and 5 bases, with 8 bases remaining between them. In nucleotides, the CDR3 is TGTGCCAGCAGCCAAGCTCTCCTGACTGAAGCTTTCTTT. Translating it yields CASSQALLTEAFF.

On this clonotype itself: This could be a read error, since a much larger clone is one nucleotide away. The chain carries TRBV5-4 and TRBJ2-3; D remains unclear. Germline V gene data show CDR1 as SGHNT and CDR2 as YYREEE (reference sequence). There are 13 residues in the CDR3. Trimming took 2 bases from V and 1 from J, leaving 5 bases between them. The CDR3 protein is CASSLSCTDTQYF. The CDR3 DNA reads TGTGCCAGCAGCTTAAGCTGCACAGATACGCAGTATTTT.

In DNA, the CDR3 is TGCAGTGCTAGAGAGGAATGGCGGGACAATGAGCAGTTCTTC. Its protein is CSAREEWRDNEQFF. The rearrangement links TRBV20-1 to TRBJ2-1; a possible D gene is TRBD2 (5 bases). The CDR3 is 14 amino acids. Trimming left V 0 bases short and J 5 bases short, with 11 bases between. Germline lookup yields CDR1 DFQATT and CDR2 SNEGSKA (reference sequence).

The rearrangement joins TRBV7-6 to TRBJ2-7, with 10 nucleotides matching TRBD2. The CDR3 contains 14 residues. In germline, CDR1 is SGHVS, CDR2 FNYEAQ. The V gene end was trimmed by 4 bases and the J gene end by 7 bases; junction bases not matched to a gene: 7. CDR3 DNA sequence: TGTGCCAGCAGCTGGCTAGCGGGAGTAGGGGAGCAGTACTTC. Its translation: CASSWLAGVGEQYF.

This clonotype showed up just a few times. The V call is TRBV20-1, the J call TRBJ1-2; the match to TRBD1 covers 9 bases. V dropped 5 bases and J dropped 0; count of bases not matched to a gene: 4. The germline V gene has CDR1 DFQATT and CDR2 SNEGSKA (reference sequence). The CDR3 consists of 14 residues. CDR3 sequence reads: CSAGGQGTNYGYTF. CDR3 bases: TGCAGTGCTGGAGGACAGGGGACTAACTATGGCTACACCTTC.

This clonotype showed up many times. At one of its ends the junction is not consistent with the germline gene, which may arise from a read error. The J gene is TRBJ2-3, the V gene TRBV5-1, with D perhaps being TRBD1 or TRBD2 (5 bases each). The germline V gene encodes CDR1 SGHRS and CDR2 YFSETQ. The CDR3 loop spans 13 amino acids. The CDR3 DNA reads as TGTGCCAGCAGTGCAACGGGGACCGATACGCAGTATTTT. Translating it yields CASSATGTDTQYF.

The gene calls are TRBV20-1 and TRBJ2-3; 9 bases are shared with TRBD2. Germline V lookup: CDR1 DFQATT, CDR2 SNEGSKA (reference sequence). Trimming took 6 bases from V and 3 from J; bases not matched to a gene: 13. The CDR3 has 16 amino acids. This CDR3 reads CSALGGRARGTDTQYF. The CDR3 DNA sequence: TGCAGTGCCCTTGGCGGGAGGGCCAGGGGTACAGATACGCAGTATTTT.

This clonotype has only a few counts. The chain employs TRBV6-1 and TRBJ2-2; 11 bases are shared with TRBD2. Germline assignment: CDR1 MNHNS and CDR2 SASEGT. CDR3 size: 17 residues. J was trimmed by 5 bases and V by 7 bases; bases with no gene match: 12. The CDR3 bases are TGTGCCAGCAAGTATCCCGGGACTAGCGGCATAACCGGGGAGCTGTTTTTT. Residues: CASKYPGTSGITGELFF.

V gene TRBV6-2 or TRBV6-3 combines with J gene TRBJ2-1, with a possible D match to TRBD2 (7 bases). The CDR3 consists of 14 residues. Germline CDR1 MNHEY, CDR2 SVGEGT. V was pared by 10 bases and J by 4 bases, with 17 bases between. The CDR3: CATLRGGLYNEQFF. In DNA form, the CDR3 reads TGTGCCACCCTAAGGGGGGGACTTTACAATGAGCAGTTCTTC.

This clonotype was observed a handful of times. Here the CDR3 reads CASSYGGNGSPLHF. Here the CDR3 DNA reads TGTGCCAGCAGCTACGGGGGGAACGGGTCACCCCTCCACTTT. The J gene is TRBJ1-6, the V gene TRBV6-5, with a possible D match to TRBD1 (5 bases). Looked up from germline, CDR1 is MNHEY and CDR2 is SVGAGI. CDR3 size: 14 residues. Trimming took off 6 bases at V and 10 bases at J, with 16 bases between the two ends.

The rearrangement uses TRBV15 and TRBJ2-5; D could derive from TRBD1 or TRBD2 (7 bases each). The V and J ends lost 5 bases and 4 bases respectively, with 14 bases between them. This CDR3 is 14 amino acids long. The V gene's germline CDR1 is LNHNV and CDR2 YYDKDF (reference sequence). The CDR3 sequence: CATSGRGGTETQYF. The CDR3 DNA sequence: TGTGCCACCAGCGGCAGGGGGGGTACAGAGACCCAGTACTTC.

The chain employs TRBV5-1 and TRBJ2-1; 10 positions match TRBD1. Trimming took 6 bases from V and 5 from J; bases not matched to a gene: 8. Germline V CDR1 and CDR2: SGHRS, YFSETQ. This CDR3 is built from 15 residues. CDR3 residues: CASTGDRGRNNEQFF. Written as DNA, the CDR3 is TGCGCCAGCACGGGAGACAGGGGGCGGAACAATGAGCAGTTCTTC.

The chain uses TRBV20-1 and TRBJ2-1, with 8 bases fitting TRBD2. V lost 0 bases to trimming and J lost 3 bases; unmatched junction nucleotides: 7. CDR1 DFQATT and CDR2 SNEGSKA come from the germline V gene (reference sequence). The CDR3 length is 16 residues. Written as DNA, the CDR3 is TGCAGTGCTAGAGATATCAGCGGGAGAAGCTACAATGAGCAGTTCTTC. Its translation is CSARDISGRSYNEQFF.

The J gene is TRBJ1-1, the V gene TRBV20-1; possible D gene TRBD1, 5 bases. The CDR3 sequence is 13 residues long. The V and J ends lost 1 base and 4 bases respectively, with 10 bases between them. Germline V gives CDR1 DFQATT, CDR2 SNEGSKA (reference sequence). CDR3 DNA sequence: TGCAGTGCTAGAGGGGGCTGGGGCACTGAAGCTTTCTTT. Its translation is CSARGGWGTEAFF.

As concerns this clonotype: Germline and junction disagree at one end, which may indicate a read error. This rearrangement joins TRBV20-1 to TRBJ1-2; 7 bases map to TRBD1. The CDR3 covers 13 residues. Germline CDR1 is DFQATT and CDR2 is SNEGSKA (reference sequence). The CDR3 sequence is CCAPTGLNYGYTF. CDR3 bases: TGCTGTGCTCCGACAGGGCTCAACTATGGCTACACCTTC.

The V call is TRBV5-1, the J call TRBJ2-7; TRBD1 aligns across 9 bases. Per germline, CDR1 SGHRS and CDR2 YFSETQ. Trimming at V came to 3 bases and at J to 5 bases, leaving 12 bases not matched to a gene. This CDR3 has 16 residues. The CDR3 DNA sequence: TGCGCCAGCAGCTCGGGACAGGGTCAGTCGGGACACGAGCAGTACTTC. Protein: CASSSGQGQSGHEQYF.

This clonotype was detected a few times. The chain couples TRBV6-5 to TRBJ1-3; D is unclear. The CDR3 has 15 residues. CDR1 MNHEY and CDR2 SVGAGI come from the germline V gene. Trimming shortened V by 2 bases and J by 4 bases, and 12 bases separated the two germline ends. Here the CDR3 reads CASSYDLAAGNTIYF. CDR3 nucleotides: TGTGCCAGCAGTTACGACCTCGCGGCCGGAAACACCATATATTTT.

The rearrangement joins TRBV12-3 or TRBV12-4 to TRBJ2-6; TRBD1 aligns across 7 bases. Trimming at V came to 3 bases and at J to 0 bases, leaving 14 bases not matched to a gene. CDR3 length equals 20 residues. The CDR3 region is CASSFHPGTASLSGANVLTF. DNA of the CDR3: TGTGCCAGCAGTTTCCATCCCGGGACAGCTTCCCTCTCTGGGGCCAACGTCCTGACTTTC.

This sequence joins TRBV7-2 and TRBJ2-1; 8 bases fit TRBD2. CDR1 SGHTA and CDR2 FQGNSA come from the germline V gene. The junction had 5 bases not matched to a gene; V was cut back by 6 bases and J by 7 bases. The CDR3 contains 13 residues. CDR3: CASRTGTRNEQFF. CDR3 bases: TGTGCCAGCAGGACCGGGACTAGAAATGAGCAGTTCTTC.

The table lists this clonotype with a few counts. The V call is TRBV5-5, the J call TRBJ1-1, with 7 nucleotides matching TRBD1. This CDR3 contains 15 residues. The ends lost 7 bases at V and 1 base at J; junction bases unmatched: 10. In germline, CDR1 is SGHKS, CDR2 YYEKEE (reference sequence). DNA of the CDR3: TGTGCCAGCGCCTTACAGGGGAGGCGGAACACTGAAGCTTTCTTT. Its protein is CASALQGRRNTEAFF.

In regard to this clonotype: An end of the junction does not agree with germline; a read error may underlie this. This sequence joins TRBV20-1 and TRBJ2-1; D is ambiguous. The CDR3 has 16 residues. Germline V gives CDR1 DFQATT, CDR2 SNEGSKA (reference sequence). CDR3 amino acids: CSARDYGRTYYNEQFF. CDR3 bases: TGCAGTGCAAGAGATTATGGCAGGACGTATTACAATGAGCAGTTCTTC.

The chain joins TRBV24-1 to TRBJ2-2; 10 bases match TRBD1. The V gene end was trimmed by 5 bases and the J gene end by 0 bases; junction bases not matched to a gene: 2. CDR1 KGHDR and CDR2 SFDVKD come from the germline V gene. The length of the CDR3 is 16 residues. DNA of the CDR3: TGTGCCACCAGTGGAGGACAGGGGGCGAACACCGGGGAGCTGTTTTTT. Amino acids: CATSGGQGANTGELFF.

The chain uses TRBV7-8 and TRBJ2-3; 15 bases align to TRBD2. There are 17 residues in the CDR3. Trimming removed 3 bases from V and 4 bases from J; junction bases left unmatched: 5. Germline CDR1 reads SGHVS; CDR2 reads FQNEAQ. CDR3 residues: CASSLFGLAGGPDTQYF. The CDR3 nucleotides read TGTGCCAGCAGCTTGTTTGGACTAGCGGGAGGGCCAGATACGCAGTATTTT.